These 27 T cell receptor beta chains were sequenced from one sample in a study of cytomegalovirus exposure and HLA in healthy donors. The study ran its PCR with 60 Vbeta and 13 Jbeta primers. Sequenced by immunoSEQ multiplex PCR; TCRdb stores in-frame clones only, minus some. The repertoire holds approximately 76,000 clones, with roughly 73% as singletons. The sequenced material came from PBMCs. The origin of the receptors is a woman in her thirties or forties in good health and CMV-seropositive.

This clone was recorded only once. The chain has TRBV5-1 and TRBJ1-2; D remains ambiguous. The V end was cut by 0 bases, the J end by 1 base, with 16 bases between. The germline CDR1 and CDR2 sequences are SGHRS and YFSETQ. CDR3 length: 17 amino acids. The CDR3 bases are TGCGCCAGCAGCTTGGAGACGGGAAGAAGTCTTAACTATGGCTACACCTTC. Residues: CASSLETGRSLNYGYTF. Full variable domain (remainder filled in from reference TRBV5-1 and TRBJ1-2): KAGVTQTPRYLIKTRGQQVTLSCSPISGHRSVSWYQQTPGQGLQFLFEYFSETQRNKGNFPGRFSGRQFSNSRSEMNVSTLELGDSALYLCASSLETGRSLNYGYTFGSGTRLTVV.

The V and J genes are TRBV29-1 and TRBJ2-5; 10 bases match TRBD1. The ends lost 4 bases at V and 4 bases at J; junction bases unmatched: 6. The germline V gene has CDR1 SQVTM and CDR2 ANQGSEA. This CDR3 contains 14 residues. CDR3 bases: TGCAGCGTTGGGACAGGGGGATACCTAGAGACCCAGTACTTC. It specifies CSVGTGGYLETQYF.

The chain carries TRBV29-1 and TRBJ1-1, with 7 bases fitting TRBD1. Per germline, CDR1 SQVTM and CDR2 ANQGSEA. The CDR3 is 14 amino acids. Trimming took 3 bases from V and 5 from J; bases not matched to a gene: 9. The CDR3 loop reads CSVEAQNRGTEAFF. The CDR3 bases are TGCAGCGTTGAGGCCCAGAACAGGGGAACTGAAGCTTTCTTT.

The chain employs TRBV27 and TRBJ2-5; D is unresolved. This CDR3 region has 13 residues. Deletions cut 2 bases from V and 7 bases from J, with 11 bases between. From germline, CDR1 is MNHEY and CDR2 SMNVEV (reference sequence). CDR3 DNA: TGTGCCAGCAGTTTAACCCTAATCGGGACCCAGTACTTC. This sequence encodes CASSLTLIGTQYF.

The sample holds one count of this clone. This chain joins TRBV19 and TRBJ1-5; perhaps TRBD1 as D (6 bases). V dropped 6 bases and J dropped 0 bases, with 15 bases sitting between them. The CDR3 extends over 16 amino acids. In germline, CDR1 is LNHDA, CDR2 SQIVND (reference sequence). The CDR3 reads CASRGRGPDSNQPQHF. The DNA for the CDR3 is TGTGCCAGTAGAGGCAGGGGCCCGGATAGCAATCAGCCCCAGCATTTT.

This clone was detected once. The chain recombines TRBV7-2 with TRBJ2-5; D may be TRBD1 (7 bases). Germline V lookup: CDR1 SGHTA, CDR2 FQGNSA. V lost 4 bases and J 10 bases, leaving 28 bases between the germline ends. The CDR3 sequence is 17 residues long. CDR3 coding DNA: TGTGCCAGCAGCTATGCGCCAGGGGGTCGGGCGGGGACCGGCCAGTACTTC. Its translation: CASSYAPGGRAGTGQYF.

The chain joins TRBV28 to TRBJ2-7, with 8 nucleotides matching TRBD1. Trimming cost V 1 base and J 3 bases; bases outside gene matches: 2. The CDR3 is 14 amino acids. Germline V CDR1 and CDR2: MDHEN, SYDVKM. This CDR3 reads CASSLSRGHYEQYF. CDR3 DNA: TGTGCCAGCAGTTTATCCAGGGGGCACTACGAGCAGTACTTC.

The chain joins TRBV18 to TRBJ2-7, with D tentatively TRBD1 (5 bases). This CDR3 is 12 amino acids long. Germline lookup yields CDR1 KGHSH and CDR2 LQKENI. Trimming stripped 5 bases from V and 4 bases from J, with 9 bases between. CDR3 sequence reads: CASSDQGYEQYF. Written as DNA, the CDR3 is TGTGCCAGCTCAGATCAGGGATACGAGCAGTACTTC.

This sequence joins TRBV27 and TRBJ1-2, with D possibly being TRBD1 (5 bases). Trimming stripped 11 bases from V and 4 bases from J, with 17 bases between. The germline V gene encodes CDR1 MNHEY and CDR2 SMNVEV (reference sequence). The CDR3 spans 13 residues. CDR3 loop: CALGRGRPYGYTF. CDR3 bases: TGTGCCTTGGGGAGGGGTCGTCCCTATGGCTACACCTTC.

The chain has TRBV19 and TRBJ1-2, with D perhaps matching TRBD1 (5 bases). The germline V gene encodes CDR1 LNHDA and CDR2 SQIVND (reference sequence). The CDR3 runs 15 residues. Trimming cost V 5 bases and J 10 bases, with 23 bases left between them. DNA for the CDR3: TGTGCCAGTAGTTCAAAGGTAACGGGGGAGATTGTCTACACCTTC. It encodes CASSSKVTGEIVYTF.

Comment on this clone: A far larger clone differs by one base, so this is likely a read error. This CDR3 is also generated by other DNA sequences in the sample. The chain is built from TRBV30 and TRBJ1-5; 7 bases map to TRBD1. There are 17 residues in the CDR3. V lost 1 base, J lost 2 bases, and 11 bases stayed unmatched. CDR1 is GTSNPN and CDR2 is SVGIG in the germline V gene (reference sequence). DNA of the CDR3: TGTGCCTGGAGTGCACAGGGGTCACTGGGGGGCAATCAGCCCCAGCATTTT. As protein: CAWSAQGSLGGNQPQHF. Variable domain in full (rest from reference TRBV30 and TRBJ1-5): SQTIHQWPATLVQPVGSPLSLECTVEGTSNPNLYWYRQAAGRGLQLLFYSVGIGQISSEVPQNLSASRPQDRQFILSSKKLLLSDSGFYLCAWSAQGSLGGNQPQHFGDGTRLSIL.

V gene TRBV5-1 combines with J gene TRBJ2-3; 7 positions match TRBD1. Germline V lookup: CDR1 SGHRS, CDR2 YFSETQ. V lost 2 bases and J lost 2; bases outside the gene matches: 8. CDR3 size: 16 residues. The CDR3 region has the DNA TGCGCCAGCAGCTTCCCCGGGGACAGTTACACAGATACGCAGTATTTT. This sequence encodes CASSFPGDSYTDTQYF.

The CDR3 sequence: CSVERGGTEAFF. CDR3 DNA: TGCAGCGTTGAGAGGGGAGGTACTGAAGCTTTCTTT. The chain links TRBV29-1 to TRBJ1-1, with TRBD1 as a possible D gene (5 bases). CDR1 and CDR2 (germline): SQVTM, ANQGSEA. V lost 3 bases to trimming and J lost 5 bases, with 10 bases between them. The CDR3 consists of 12 residues. The full variable domain, its missing parts supplied by reference TRBV29-1 and TRBJ1-1, is SAVISQKPSRDICQRGTSLTIQCQVDSQVTMMFWYRQQPGQSLTLIATANQGSEATYESGFVIDKFPISRPNLTFSTLTVSNMSPEDSSIYLCSVERGGTEAFFGQGTRLTVV.

The chain carries TRBV2 and TRBJ2-2, with TRBD1 identical over 9 bases. The CDR3 loop spans 15 amino acids. The V gene end was trimmed by 6 bases and the J gene end by 6 bases; junction bases not matched to a gene: 8. Germline CDR1 is SNHLY and CDR2 is FYNNEI. CDR3 DNA sequence: TGTGCCAGCAGCGGGGACAGGGCAGGGGCCGGGGAGCTGTTTTTT. Translation: CASSGDRAGAGELFF.

The chain combines TRBV7-2 with TRBJ2-5, with D possibly TRBD2 on 6 matching bases. This CDR3 region has 17 residues. Germline loops: CDR1 SGHTA, CDR2 FQGNSA. Trimming shortened V by 7 bases and J by 11 bases, and 32 bases separated the two germline ends. In DNA form, the CDR3 reads TGTGCCAGCAAACTAGCCCCGTCGGGCCGGTACTATGTCAAGCAGTACTTC. This translates into CASKLAPSGRYYVKQYF.

The chain recombines TRBV18 with TRBJ1-4; no definite D call. V dropped 3 bases and J dropped 5 bases, with 13 bases sitting between them. The CDR3 sequence is 15 residues long. Germline assignment: CDR1 KGHSH and CDR2 LQKENI. The CDR3 is CASSPDGLKNEKLFF. The CDR3 nucleotides read TGTGCCAGCTCACCCGACGGACTGAAGAATGAAAAACTGTTTTTT.

The CDR3 DNA is TGCAGCGTGCGTCTCCAACACACCATATATTTT. Residues: CSVRLQHTIYF. This chain connects TRBV29-1 to TRBJ1-3; D ambiguous. Germline lookup yields CDR1 SQVTM and CDR2 ANQGSEA. The CDR3 contains 11 residues. The V and J ends lost 6 bases and 8 bases respectively, with 11 bases between them.

The CDR3 sequence is CATSSMTGTEAFF. In nucleotides, the CDR3 is TGTGCCACCAGCAGTATGACAGGGACTGAAGCTTTCTTT. The rearrangement uses TRBV15 and TRBJ1-1; TRBD1 matches 7 bases. The ends lost 3 bases at V and 5 bases at J; junction bases unmatched: 3. The CDR3 loop spans 13 amino acids. The germline gives CDR1 LNHNV, CDR2 YYDKDF (reference sequence).

The CDR3 nucleotides are TGTGCCAGCAGTTACTCTGGAGCTGGAAACACCATATATTTT. The encoded protein is CASSYSGAGNTIYF. This chain joins TRBV6-5 and TRBJ1-3, with D unresolved. Germline V gene lookup returns CDR1 MNHEY and CDR2 SVGAGI. V dropped 0 bases and J dropped 2 bases, with 5 bases sitting between them. The CDR3 is 14 residues long.

The V call is TRBV4-3, the J call TRBJ2-2, with 13 bases lining up with TRBD2. Germline lookup yields CDR1 LGHNA and CDR2 YSLEER. Trimming at V came to 4 bases and at J to 0 bases, leaving 11 bases not matched to a gene. The CDR3 is 20 amino acids. Written as DNA, the CDR3 is TGCGCCAGCAGCCGCGGCCACGGACTAGCGGGGGCCTCGAACACCGGGGAGCTGTTTTTT. Translated, it gives CASSRGHGLAGASNTGELFF.

As concerns this clone: Since a much larger clone is just one base distant, this may be a read error. This likely comes from a read error, as the CDR3 has no conserved phenylalanine or tryptophan at its end. This sequence joins TRBV7-8 and TRBJ1-1, with D tentatively TRBD1 (5 bases). From germline, CDR1 is SGHVS and CDR2 FQNEAQ. CDR3 size: 15 residues. The V gene lost 1 base and the J gene lost 6 bases, with 15 bases spanning the gap. Written as DNA, the CDR3 is TGTGCCAGCAGCTTAGAAGCGCAGGGCTACGCTGAAGCTTTCGTT. Residues: CASSLEAQGYAEAFV.

The rearrangement links TRBV6-6 to TRBJ2-7; 8 positions match TRBD1. Germline V lookup: CDR1 MNHNY, CDR2 SVGAGI (reference sequence). The CDR3 is made up of 15 amino acids. Trimming removed 5 bases from V and 5 bases from J; junction bases left unmatched: 11. The CDR3 nucleotides read TGTGCCAGCAGTATTGACAGGGGTTTTCGAAACGAGCAGTACTTC. This encodes CASSIDRGFRNEQYF.

V usage is TRBV10-1 and J usage is TRBJ2-3, with TRBD2 matching over 16 bases. V dropped 2 bases and J dropped 14; count of bases not matched to a gene: 7. The CDR3 has 15 amino acids. Looked up from germline, CDR1 is WNHNN and CDR2 is SYGVQD (reference sequence). CDR3 bases: TGCGCCAGCAGTGAGCCGGGGACTAGCGGGAGGGCCATGTATTTT. This gives the protein CASSEPGTSGRAMYF.

Note on this clone: This CDR3 is missing its conserved last phenylalanine or tryptophan, likely due to a read error. The chain uses TRBV5-4 and TRBJ1-1, with D possibly being TRBD1 (5 bases). Germline CDR1 and CDR2: SGHNT and YYREEE (reference sequence). V lost 4 bases to trimming and J lost 1 base, with 8 bases between them. The CDR3 has 13 amino acids. DNA of the CDR3: TGTGCCAGCAGCATCGGACAGAACACTGAAGCTTTCGTT. Its translation is CASSIGQNTEAFV.

As for this clone: A junction boundary mismatches the germline segment, possibly from a read error. The chain joins TRBV7-9 to TRBJ1-1, with 8 bases identical to TRBD1. The germline gives CDR1 SEHNR, CDR2 FQNEAQ (reference sequence). The CDR3 has 15 residues. CDR3 sequence (DNA): TGTGCCAGCAGCGACAGGGGTGGGGTGAACACTGAAGTTTTCTTT. It yields the protein CASSDRGGVNTEVFF.

The chain joins TRBV6-1 to TRBJ2-1; possibly TRBD1 for D (6 bases). V lost 7 bases and J 7 bases, leaving 20 bases between the germline ends. CDR3 size: 15 residues. Germline CDR1 is MNHNS and CDR2 is SASEGT. The CDR3 bases are TGTGCCAGCAATCGACAGGCGCTCATTTTTAATGAGCAGTTCTTC. This gives the protein CASNRQALIFNEQFF.

The V call is TRBV6-1, the J call TRBJ1-5; TRBD1 matches 8 bases. This CDR3 has 16 residues. The ends lost 0 bases at V and 5 bases at J; junction bases unmatched: 6. Germline V gives CDR1 MNHNS, CDR2 SASEGT. In DNA, the CDR3 is TGTGCCAGCAGTGAAGCGCGTAACAGGGGGGATCAGCCCCAGCATTTT. Encoded protein: CASSEARNRGDQPQHF.